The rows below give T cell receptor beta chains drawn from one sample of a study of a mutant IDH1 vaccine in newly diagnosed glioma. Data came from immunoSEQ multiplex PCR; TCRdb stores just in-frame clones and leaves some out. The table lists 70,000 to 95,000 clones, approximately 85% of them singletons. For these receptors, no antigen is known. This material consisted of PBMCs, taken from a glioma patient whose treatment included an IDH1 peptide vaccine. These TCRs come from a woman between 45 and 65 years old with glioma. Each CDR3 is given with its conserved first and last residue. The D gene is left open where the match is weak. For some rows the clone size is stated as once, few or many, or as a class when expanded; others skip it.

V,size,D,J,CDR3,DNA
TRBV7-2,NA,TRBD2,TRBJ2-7,CASSFAASGSSYEQYF,TGTGCCAGCAGCTTTGCAGCTAGCGGGAGCTCCTACGAGCAGTACTTC
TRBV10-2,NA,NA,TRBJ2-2,CASIMTRTTGELFF,TGCGCCAGCATTATGACACGGACCACCGGGGAGCTGTTTTTT
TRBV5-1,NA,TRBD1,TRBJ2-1,CASTHGQGSVYEQFF,TGCGCCAGCACTCACGGACAGGGGTCCGTCTATGAGCAGTTCTTC
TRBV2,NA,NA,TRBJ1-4,CASSEVGGGGEKLFF,TGTGCCAGCAGTGAAGTTGGCGGCGGCGGGGAAAAACTGTTTTTT
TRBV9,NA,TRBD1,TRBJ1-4,CASSVRTGTGNEKLFF,TGTGCCAGCAGCGTACGTACCGGGACAGGGAATGAAAAACTGTTTTTT
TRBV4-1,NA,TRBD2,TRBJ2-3,CASSPLAARFTDTQYF,TGCGCCAGCAGCCCCCTAGCGGCGAGGTTCACAGATACGCAGTATTTT
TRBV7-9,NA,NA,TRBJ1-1,CASSPRGRQNTEAFF,TGTGCCAGCAGCCCCCGAGGGCGCCAGAACACTGAAGCTTTCTTT
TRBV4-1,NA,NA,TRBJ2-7,CASSYQDSTPPLEQYF,TGCGCCAGCAGCTACCAAGATTCGACTCCGCCGTTGGAGCAGTACTTC
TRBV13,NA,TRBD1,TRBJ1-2,CASSQDRGSYGYTF,TGTGCCAGCAGCCAGGACAGGGGTAGCTATGGCTACACCTTC
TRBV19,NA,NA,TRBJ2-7,CASSIGSTRSYEQYF,TGTGCCAGTAGTATAGGTTCGACACGATCCTACGAGCAGTACTTC
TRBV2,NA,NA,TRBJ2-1,CASITTGVPGAFF,TGTGCCAGCATCACCACGGGAGTCCCCGGGGCGTTCTTC
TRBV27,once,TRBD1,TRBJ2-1,CASSSGQGIYNEQFF,TGTGCCAGCAGTTCCGGACAGGGAATCTACAATGAGCAGTTCTTC
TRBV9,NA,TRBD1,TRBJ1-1,CASSTTGSENTEAFF,TGTGCCAGCAGCACGACAGGGTCGGAGAACACTGAAGCTTTCTTT
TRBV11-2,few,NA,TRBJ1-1,CASSFPHLNTEAFF,TGTGCCAGCAGCTTCCCGCACCTGAACACTGAAGCTTTCTTT
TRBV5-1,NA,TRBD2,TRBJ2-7,CASSLTSGRSYEQYF,TGCGCCAGCAGCTTGACTAGCGGGAGGTCCTACGAGCAGTACTTC
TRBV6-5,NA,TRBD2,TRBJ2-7,CASRWGDYSYEQYF,TGTGCCAGCAGATGGGGGGACTACTCCTACGAGCAGTACTTC
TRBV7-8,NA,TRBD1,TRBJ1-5,CASSPLGTGADNNQPQHF,TGTGCCAGCAGCCCCCTTGGGACAGGGGCAGATAACAATCAGCCCCAGCATTTT